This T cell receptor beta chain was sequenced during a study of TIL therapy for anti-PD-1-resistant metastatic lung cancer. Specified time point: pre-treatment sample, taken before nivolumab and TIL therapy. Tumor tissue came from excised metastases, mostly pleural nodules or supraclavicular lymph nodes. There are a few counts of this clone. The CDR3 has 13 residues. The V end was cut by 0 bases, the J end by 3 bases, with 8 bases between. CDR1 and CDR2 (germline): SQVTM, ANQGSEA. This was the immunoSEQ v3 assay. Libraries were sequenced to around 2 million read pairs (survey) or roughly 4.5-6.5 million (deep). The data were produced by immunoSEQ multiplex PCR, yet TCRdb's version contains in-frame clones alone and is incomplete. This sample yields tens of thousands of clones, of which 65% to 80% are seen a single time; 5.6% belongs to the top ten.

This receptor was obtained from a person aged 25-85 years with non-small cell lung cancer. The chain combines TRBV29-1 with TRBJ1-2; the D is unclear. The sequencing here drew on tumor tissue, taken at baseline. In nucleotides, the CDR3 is TGCAGCGTTGAAGACCGCGGGTACTATGGCTACACCTTC. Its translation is CSVEDRGYYGYTF.